This T cell receptor beta chain was retrieved from a study of T cell responses to AZD1222 COVID-19 vaccine. On this clone: Its cognate antigen is unknown.

This CDR3 has 21 amino acids. In germline, CDR1 is MNHEY, CDR2 SVGEGT. Trimming shortened V by 2 bases and J by 2 bases, and 30 bases separated the two germline ends. Study-level findings and limits: Spike-wide vaccine-associated CD4 TCRs dominated at 160-218 and 743-854. Spike-specific TCR depth and breadth grew after two AZD1222 doses. Scientists sampled the repertoires only once the peak T cell response had passed.

Produced via immunoSEQ multiplex PCR; TCRdb's table is partial and in-frame only. Here the sample spans 130,000 or so clones, about 94% being singletons. V and J are TRBV6-2 or TRBV6-3 and TRBJ2-5; weak D call: TRBD1 (6 bases). The sequencing used peripheral blood, collected on day 0 of AZD1222 vaccination. The clonotype originates from an adult in good health. CDR3 loop: CASSYHRTVPSAPQRQETQYF. The CDR3 DNA reads TGTGCCAGCAGTTACCACCGGACAGTCCCATCGGCCCCCCAGAGGCAAGAGACCCAGTACTTC.